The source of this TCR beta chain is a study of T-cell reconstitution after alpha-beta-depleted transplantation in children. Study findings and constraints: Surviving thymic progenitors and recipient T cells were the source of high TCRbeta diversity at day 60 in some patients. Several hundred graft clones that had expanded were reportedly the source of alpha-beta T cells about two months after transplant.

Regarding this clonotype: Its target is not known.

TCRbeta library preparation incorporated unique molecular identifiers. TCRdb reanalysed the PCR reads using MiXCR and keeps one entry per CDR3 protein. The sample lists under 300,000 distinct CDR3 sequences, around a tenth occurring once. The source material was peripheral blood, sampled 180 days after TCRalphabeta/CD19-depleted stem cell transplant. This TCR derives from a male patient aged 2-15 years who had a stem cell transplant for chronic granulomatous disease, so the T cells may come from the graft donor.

The CDR3 coding sequence is TGTGCCATCAGCTTGGGAGCGGCGTCCTACGAGCAGTACTTC. This translates into CAISLGAASYEQYF. The J gene is TRBJ2-7, the V gene TRBV10-3, with TRBD2 as a possible D gene (5 bases). V lost 6 bases and J lost 1, with 13 bases in between. The germline gives CDR1 ENHRY, CDR2 SYGVKD. The length of the CDR3 is 14 residues.